This passage covers 30 T cell receptor beta chains from one sample sequenced in a study of blood T cells in healthy people across ages. The second PCR ran 7 to 11 cycles with a sample-barcoded 5' primer and J-beta primers. TCRdb re-called the 5' RACE reads through MiXCR, storing one row per CDR3 protein. The sample includes fewer than 900,000 distinct CDR3 sequences, 45% to 50% seen only once; the top ten take roughly 30%. The sample comprised blood. The receptors stem from a woman aged 55-70 years in good health.

The chain links TRBV24-1 to TRBJ1-1; D gene unclear. Trimming removed 1 base from V and 4 bases from J, with 6 bases in between. CDR1 is KGHDR and CDR2 is SFDVKD in the germline V gene. The CDR3 is made up of 13 amino acids. CDR3 DNA: TGTGCCACCAGTGATTTTGAAGGCACTGAAGCTTTCTTT. This gives the protein CATSDFEGTEAFF.

The sample holds a few counts of this clonotype. The CDR3 region has the DNA TGCAGCGTTGGTGCCATTTTGGCAGATACGCAGTATTTT. It specifies CSVGAILADTQYF. J is TRBJ2-3 and V is TRBV29-1; no firm D call. Germline V gives CDR1 SQVTM, CDR2 ANQGSEA. The V end lost 4 bases, the J end lost 4 bases, and 12 bases lay between the germline ends. This CDR3 region has 13 residues.

The chain uses TRBV12-3 or TRBV12-4 and TRBJ1-2; D ambiguous. The CDR3 has 14 residues. V lost 3 bases, J lost 4 bases, and 12 bases lay in between. In DNA form, the CDR3 reads TGTGCCAGCAGTTTTAGCACCGCCGCCTATGGCTACACCTTC. It translates to CASSFSTAAYGYTF.

The CDR3 nucleotides are TGTGCCAGCAGCGTAGCCGGGGAAAACATTCAGTACTTC. Its protein is CASSVAGENIQYF. V gene TRBV9 combines with J gene TRBJ2-4; the D gene is possibly TRBD2 (5 bases). Trimming stripped 0 bases from V and 5 bases from J, with 6 bases between. The germline CDR1 and CDR2 sequences are SGDLS and YYNGEE. The CDR3 is made up of 13 amino acids.

The rearrangement uses TRBV15 and TRBJ1-2; TRBD1 agrees at 7 bases. Germline V lookup: CDR1 LNHNV, CDR2 YYDKDF (reference sequence). The CDR3 is made up of 14 amino acids. Trimming took 1 base from V and 4 from J; bases not matched to a gene: 3. The CDR3 region is CATSRGTGVYGYTF. The CDR3, as DNA: TGTGCCACCAGCAGAGGTACAGGGGTCTATGGCTACACCTTC. The full variable domain, completed using reference TRBV15 and TRBJ1-2, is DAMVIQNPRYQVTQFGKPVTLSCSQTLNHNVMYWYQQKSSQAPKLLFHYYDKDFNNEADTPDNFQSRRPNTSFCFLDIRSPGLGDTAMYLCATSRGTGVYGYTFGSGTRLTVV.

The chain combines TRBV20-1 with TRBJ2-1; D may match TRBD1 or TRBD2 (6 bases each). The CDR3 runs to 15 residues. Trimming cost V 6 bases and J 0 bases, with 15 bases left between them. The germline gives CDR1 DFQATT, CDR2 SNEGSKA (reference sequence). The CDR3 sequence is CSATGGPSSYNEQFF. CDR3 bases: TGCAGTGCGACTGGGGGGCCCAGCTCCTACAATGAGCAGTTCTTC.

The chain links TRBV9 to TRBJ2-5, with D unclear. CDR1 is SGDLS, CDR2 YYNGEE, per germline. The CDR3 loop spans 14 amino acids. Trimming shortened V by 2 bases and J by 2 bases, and 10 bases separated the two germline ends. CDR3 nucleotides: TGTGCCAGCAGCGTTGCAGGTTTTCAAGAGACCCAGTACTTC. This translates into CASSVAGFQETQYF.

The V call is TRBV12-3 or TRBV12-4, the J call TRBJ1-1; possibly TRBD1 for D (5 bases). The V and J ends lost 3 bases and 4 bases respectively, with 9 bases between them. The CDR3 length is 13 residues. CDR3 DNA sequence: TGTGCCAGCAGTTTCTCGGGACCCACTGAAGCTTTCTTT. This gives the protein CASSFSGPTEAFF.

The chain uses TRBV2 and TRBJ2-1; D may be TRBD2 (5 bases). This CDR3 has 13 amino acids. Between the trimmed V and J ends, which lost 0 bases and 10 bases, there was a span of 10 bases. Germline assignment: CDR1 SNHLY and CDR2 FYNNEI. CDR3 residues: CASSEAPPGEQFF. The CDR3 DNA reads TGTGCCAGCAGTGAAGCTCCCCCGGGGGAGCAGTTCTTC.

This rearrangement joins TRBV11-2 to TRBJ2-1, with 7 bases aligning to TRBD2. V lost 7 bases and J lost 15; bases outside the gene matches: 15. The CDR3 is 13 amino acids. Germline V CDR1 and CDR2: SGHAT, FQNNGV. The CDR3 reads CASTPGPGLQGFF. For the CDR3, the DNA is TGTGCCAGCACCCCAGGCCCGGGACTACAAGGGTTCTTC.

The chain carries TRBV20-1 and TRBJ2-4; no definite D call. The CDR3 has 15 amino acids. The germline CDR1 and CDR2 sequences are DFQATT and SNEGSKA (reference sequence). Trimming stripped 0 bases from V and 6 bases from J, with 15 bases between. For the CDR3, the DNA is TGCAGTGCTAGAGATCCCACCGGCTCGGGAAACATTCAGTACTTC. Translation gives CSARDPTGSGNIQYF.

The V gene is TRBV27, the J gene TRBJ2-5, with 7 nucleotides matching TRBD2. The CDR3 totals 15 residues. The junction had 17 bases not matched to a gene; V was cut back by 5 bases and J by 11 bases. CDR1 is MNHEY and CDR2 is SMNVEV in the germline V gene (reference sequence). The CDR3 spells CASSPQYLTDGRQYF. DNA for the CDR3: TGTGCCAGCAGTCCACAATATTTGACAGACGGGAGGCAGTACTTC.

The sample holds a few counts of this clonotype. The chain couples TRBV28 to TRBJ2-7, with TRBD1 identical over 8 bases. The V and J ends lost 6 bases and 7 bases, in that order; junction bases with no gene match: 8. The V gene's germline CDR1 is MDHEN and CDR2 SYDVKM. The CDR3 sequence is 13 residues long. The CDR3 reads CASRKQGVGEQYF. The CDR3, as DNA: TGTGCCAGCAGAAAACAGGGGGTGGGTGAGCAGTACTTC.

This rearrangement joins TRBV7-9 to TRBJ2-7; D gene unclear. This CDR3 comprises 14 residues. Germline V gene sequence: CDR1 SEHNR, CDR2 FQNEAQ (reference sequence). Trimming left V 3 bases short and J 3 bases short, with 12 bases between. CDR3 nucleotides: TGTGCCAGCAGCTTGGCGCCCAGTGACTACGAGCAGTACTTC. As protein: CASSLAPSDYEQYF.

Only a few counts were recorded for this clonotype. This rearrangement joins TRBV5-1 to TRBJ2-5; D unresolved. This CDR3 spans 14 amino acids. CDR1 is SGHRS and CDR2 is YFSETQ in the germline V gene. The V gene lost 4 bases and the J gene lost 3 bases, with 13 bases spanning the gap. Here the CDR3 reads CASSIDLLKETQYF. CDR3 nucleotide sequence: TGCGCCAGCAGCATCGACTTACTGAAAGAGACCCAGTACTTC.

This clonotype came up a few times. The gene calls are TRBV7-6 and TRBJ1-1; possible D gene TRBD1, 5 bases. The CDR3 spans 13 residues. From germline, CDR1 is SGHVS and CDR2 FNYEAQ. The V and J ends lost 5 bases and 6 bases respectively, with 13 bases between them. CDR3 coding DNA: TGTGCCAGCAGCGTAGAAGGAGGGGCTGAAGCTTTCTTT. Its protein product is CASSVEGGAEAFF.

This clonotype was detected a few times. CDR3 DNA: TGCGCCAGCAGCTTGTTCGGCGGACAGGGCAACTATGGCTACACCTTC. It is translated as CASSLFGGQGNYGYTF. V gene TRBV5-1 combines with J gene TRBJ1-2; TRBD1 matches at 8 bases. After removal of 1 base from V and 2 bases from J, the junction contained 7 bases not matched to a gene. The CDR3 has 16 amino acids. Germline V lookup: CDR1 SGHRS, CDR2 YFSETQ.

V gene TRBV7-2 combines with J gene TRBJ2-5; 8 bases map to TRBD1. Germline V gene data show CDR1 as SGHTA and CDR2 as FQGNSA. The trim removed 3 bases at V and 5 bases at J, leaving 11 bases unmatched. This CDR3 comprises 16 residues. The CDR3 loop is CASSFRQGIGEETQYF. Here the CDR3 DNA reads TGTGCCAGCAGCTTCCGACAGGGGATTGGGGAGGAGACCCAGTACTTC.

This clonotype has just one count. The V gene is TRBV21-1, the J gene TRBJ2-3; the DNA was not compared with TRBD1, the D call given in the table. TRBV21-1 is shown as a pseudogene. CDR3 size: 18 residues. For the CDR3, the DNA is TGTGCCAGCAGCAAAGACCATCCTACGGGACCAGGTGCAGATACGCAGTATTTT. Protein: CASSKDHPTGPGADTQYF.

The genes are TRBV21-1 and TRBJ2-1; the table's D call of TRBD2 was not tested on the DNA. TRBV21-1 is a known pseudogene. The CDR3 is 11 residues long. CDR3 DNA sequence: TGTGCCAGCAGCCTTGGGCCTCTGCAGTTCTTC. It translates to CASSLGPLQFF.

This clonotype was detected only a few times. The chain carries TRBV7-2 and TRBJ1-2; D is perhaps TRBD1 (5 bases). Germline lookup yields CDR1 SGHTA and CDR2 FQGNSA. With 5 bases removed from V and 6 bases from J, the gap between germline ends came to 13 bases. The CDR3 has 13 amino acids. This CDR3 reads CASSPGTANGYTF. CDR3 bases: TGTGCCAGCAGCCCCGGGACGGCTAATGGCTACACCTTC.

This chain uses TRBV6-5 with TRBJ2-2; D tentatively fits TRBD1 or TRBD2 (5 bases each). The CDR3 contains 14 residues. Trimming removed 7 bases from V and 4 bases from J, with 13 bases in between. Germline assignment: CDR1 MNHEY and CDR2 SVGAGI. The CDR3 bases are TGTGCCAGCAATCGGGGCTACGGCACCGGGGAGCTGTTTTTT. Translating it yields CASNRGYGTGELFF.

This clonotype has more than one count but fewer than ten. The rearrangement uses TRBV6-2 or TRBV6-3 and TRBJ1-5; 8 positions agree with TRBD1. Germline V lookup: CDR1 MNHEY, CDR2 SVGEGT. This CDR3 has 12 residues. The V and J ends lost 9 bases and 9 bases, in that order; junction bases with no gene match: 7. CDR3: CASQGAAGPQHF. The CDR3, as DNA: TGTGCCAGTCAGGGGGCAGCAGGGCCCCAGCATTTT.

This chain joins TRBV20-1 and TRBJ2-3, with TRBD2 matching 11 bases. The V gene's germline CDR1 is DFQATT and CDR2 SNEGSKA (reference sequence). The V segment lost 2 bases and the J segment 5 bases; nucleotides outside the gene matches: 3. The CDR3 spans 14 residues. The CDR3: CSARPSGRLDTQYF. The CDR3 nucleotides are TGCAGTGCTAGACCTAGCGGGAGGTTAGATACGCAGTATTTT.

This clonotype was counted between two and nine times. CDR3 coding DNA: TGCGCCAGCAGCTTCACACAGGGGACGGAGACCCAGTACTTC. Translating gives CASSFTQGTETQYF. The V gene is TRBV5-1, the J gene TRBJ2-5; 7 nucleotides match TRBD1. J lost 5 bases, V lost 2 bases, and 6 bases had no gene match. CDR3 length: 14 amino acids. Germline V gene sequence: CDR1 SGHRS, CDR2 YFSETQ.

This rearrangement joins TRBV7-2 to TRBJ2-3; D is ambiguous. Trimming took off 3 bases at V and 0 bases at J, with 10 bases between the two ends. Per the germline V gene, CDR1 is SGHTA and CDR2 is FQGNSA. The length of the CDR3 is 15 residues. The DNA for the CDR3 is TGTGCCAGCAGCTTCGACTTATTTAGCACAGATACGCAGTATTTT. Amino acids: CASSFDLFSTDTQYF.

This chain uses TRBV20-1 with TRBJ2-3; D not resolved. Germline CDR1 DFQATT, CDR2 SNEGSKA (reference sequence). The CDR3 is 15 residues long. V lost 7 bases, J lost 1 base, and 18 bases lay in between. The CDR3 sequence: CSGRDGGRGTDTQYF. The CDR3 region has the DNA TGCAGTGGCAGAGATGGCGGTAGGGGCACAGATACGCAGTATTTT.

This rearrangement joins TRBV20-1 to TRBJ2-7; the D gene could be TRBD1 or TRBD2 (5 bases each). Matching the DNA end better, TRBJ2-5 makes the J call doubtful. The CDR3 is 14 residues long. CDR1 and CDR2 (germline): DFQATT, SNEGSKA (reference sequence). For the CDR3, the DNA is TGCAGTGCTCCCCCTGCGGGCAGGGAAGGGACCCAGTACTTC. Residues: CSAPPAGREGTQYF.

This clonotype appeared once. The gene calls are TRBV27 and TRBJ2-1; 8 bases match TRBD2. Germline V gene data show CDR1 as MNHEY and CDR2 as SMNVEV (reference sequence). Trimming at V came to 5 bases and at J to 4 bases, leaving 13 bases not matched to a gene. The CDR3 consists of 17 residues. CDR3 DNA: TGTGCCAGCAGTATACAATCCGGGACTAGTTTTTACAATGAGCAGTTCTTC. This translates into CASSIQSGTSFYNEQFF.

The chain links TRBV18 to TRBJ1-6; D is unclear. The CDR3 runs to 13 residues. V lost 2 bases and J 8 bases, leaving 7 bases between the germline ends. Looked up from germline, CDR1 is KGHSH and CDR2 is LQKENI. The CDR3 reads CASSPTTDSPLHF. The CDR3 bases are TGTGCCAGCTCACCAACGACGGATTCACCCCTCCACTTT.